The present entry profiles one T cell receptor (beta chain) with its context. Germline V lookup: CDR1 KGHSH, CDR2 LQKENI. Trimming left V 0 bases short and J 0 bases short, with 8 bases between. This CDR3 region has 15 residues. Clones were read by immunoSEQ multiplex PCR, and TCRdb kept only the in-frame ones, dropping some. This sample carries tens of thousands of clones, roughly 90% of them seen once, and the ten largest clones take roughly 0.3%. These data originate in a study of OX40 agonist ivuxolimab in advanced cancers. Material: CD4+ or CD8+ T cells sorted from blood, obtained in a trial of the OX40 agonist ivuxolimab. The clonotype comes from an adult with an advanced solid tumor such as melanoma, head and neck, liver or kidney cancer. The V gene is TRBV18, the J gene TRBJ1-2; D is uncertain. The chain's CDR3 is CASSPPHRANYGYTF. CDR3 coding DNA: TGTGCCAGCTCACCACCGCACAGAGCTAACTATGGCTACACCTTC.